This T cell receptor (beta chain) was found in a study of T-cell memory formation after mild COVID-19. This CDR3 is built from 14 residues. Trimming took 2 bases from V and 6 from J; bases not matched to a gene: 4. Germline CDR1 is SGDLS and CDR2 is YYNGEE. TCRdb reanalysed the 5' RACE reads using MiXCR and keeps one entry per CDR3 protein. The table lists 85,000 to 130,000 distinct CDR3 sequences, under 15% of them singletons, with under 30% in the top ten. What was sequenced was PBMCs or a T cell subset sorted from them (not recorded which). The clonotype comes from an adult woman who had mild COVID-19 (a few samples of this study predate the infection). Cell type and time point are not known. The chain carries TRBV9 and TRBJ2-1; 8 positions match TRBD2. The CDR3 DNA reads TGTGCCAGCAGCGTTAGCGGGAATGGCAATGAGCAGTTCTTC. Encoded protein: CASSVSGNGNEQFF.